A single sample gave rise to the 16 T cell receptor beta chains below, sequenced in a study of T cells after posttransplantation cyclophosphamide. Profiled with immunoSEQ multiplex PCR; TCRdb holds only in-frame clones, not every one. The sample lists roughly 32,000 clones, around nine tenths occurring once. Cells defined as naive were viable CD3+CD4+ or CD3+CD8+ and CCR7+CD45RA+CD45RO-CD95-CD27+CD28+. Sequenced input: naive CD4+ T cells sorted from PBMCs. The receptors here all came from a woman aged 55 to 70 in good health, CMV-negative, and a related stem cell transplant donor.

The genes are TRBV6-5 and TRBJ1-1; TRBD1 matches 12 bases. The CDR3 is 15 amino acids. The junction had 8 bases not matched to a gene; V was cut back by 7 bases and J by 5 bases. Germline V gene sequence: CDR1 MNHEY, CDR2 SVGAGI. The CDR3 region is CASNTGDRGLTEAFF. CDR3 sequence (DNA): TGTGCCAGCAATACGGGGGACAGGGGGCTGACTGAAGCTTTCTTT.

The table lists this clone with a count of one. This chain uses TRBV29-1 with TRBJ1-5, with 8 positions matching TRBD1. Germline-derived CDR1 and CDR2 are SQVTM and ANQGSEA. This CDR3 has 15 residues. V lost 8 bases and J lost 0; bases outside the gene matches: 9. The CDR3 DNA is TGCAGCCCGATGTGGGACAGGCATAGCAATCAGCCCCAGCATTTT. It is translated as CSPMWDRHSNQPQHF.

The V and J genes are TRBV15 and TRBJ2-1; D perhaps matches TRBD2 (7 bases). Trimming removed 1 base at V and 10 bases at J, with 20 bases between. In germline, CDR1 is LNHNV, CDR2 YYDKDF (reference sequence). This CDR3 has 16 residues. The CDR3 bases are TGTGCCACCAGCAGAGGCGGGGGCGCCACCCAAGGGGAGCAGTTCTTC. As protein: CATSRGGGATQGEQFF. The full variable domain, its missing parts supplied by reference TRBV15 and TRBJ2-1, is DAMVIQNPRYQVTQFGKPVTLSCSQTLNHNVMYWYQQKSSQAPKLLFHYYDKDFNNEADTPDNFQSRRPNTSFCFLDIRSPGLGDTAMYLCATSRGGGATQGEQFFGPGTRLTVL.

J is TRBJ2-7 and V is TRBV29-1, with 11 bases identical to TRBD1. The V and J ends lost 7 bases and 3 bases, in that order; junction bases with no gene match: 8. The CDR3 is made up of 14 amino acids. Germline lookup yields CDR1 SQVTM and CDR2 ANQGSEA. The chain's CDR3 is CSAKTGTGGYEQYF. CDR3 nucleotides: TGCAGCGCTAAGACCGGGACAGGGGGCTACGAGCAGTACTTC.

The CDR3 nucleotides read TGCGCCAGCAGCGCCCGGACTAGCGGGAACCTCAATGAGCAGTTCTTC. It is translated as CASSARTSGNLNEQFF. This chain links TRBV5-1 with TRBJ2-1, with 12 nucleotides matching TRBD2. Germline CDR1 is SGHRS and CDR2 is YFSETQ. This CDR3 region has 16 residues. The ends lost 4 bases at V and 6 bases at J; junction bases unmatched: 8.

This clone was detected only a few times. The chain employs TRBV18 and TRBJ1-2, with D uncertain. The CDR3 length is 13 residues. The V and J ends lost 2 bases and 4 bases respectively, with 8 bases between them. The germline gives CDR1 KGHSH, CDR2 LQKENI. CDR3 sequence reads: CASSPVRSYGYTF. As DNA, the CDR3 is TGTGCCAGCTCACCAGTCAGGTCCTATGGCTACACCTTC.

The chain couples TRBV28 to TRBJ1-5; unclear D gene. Germline CDR1 MDHEN, CDR2 SYDVKM. The CDR3 consists of 15 residues. The V and J ends lost 6 bases and 0 bases respectively, with 12 bases between them. The CDR3 here is CASRPHGDSNQPQHF. CDR3 DNA: TGTGCCAGCAGGCCACACGGGGATAGCAATCAGCCCCAGCATTTT.

The chain employs TRBV7-6 and TRBJ1-5, with a weak D call TRBD1 (6 bases). Germline-derived CDR1 and CDR2 are SGHVS and FNYEAQ. There are 17 residues in the CDR3. Between the trimmed V and J ends, which lost 5 bases and 5 bases, there was a span of 22 bases. CDR3 in amino acids: CASSLNEQGKGHQPQHF. CDR3 nucleotide sequence: TGTGCCAGCAGCCTCAACGAACAGGGTAAGGGCCATCAGCCCCAGCATTTT. The full variable domain, rest sourced from reference TRBV7-6 and TRBJ1-5, is GAGVSQSPRYKVTKRGQDVALRCDPISGHVSLYWYRQALGQGPEFLTYFNYEAQQDKSGLPNDRFSAERPEGSISTLTIQRTEQRDSAMYRCASSLNEQGKGHQPQHFGDGTRLSIL.

For the CDR3, the DNA is TGCGCCAGCAGCACTAACGGCCTCACAGATACGCAGTATTTT. Amino acid sequence: CASSTNGLTDTQYF. The rearrangement uses TRBV5-1 and TRBJ2-3, with D unresolved. The length of the CDR3 is 14 residues. Germline loops: CDR1 SGHRS, CDR2 YFSETQ. V was clipped by 4 bases and J by 2 bases, with 11 bases between them.

The V and J genes are TRBV6-5 and TRBJ2-7; 8 nucleotides line up with TRBD2. This CDR3 spans 14 amino acids. Looked up from germline, CDR1 is MNHEY and CDR2 is SVGAGI. The junction had 10 bases not matched to a gene; V was cut back by 6 bases and J by 6 bases. The DNA of the CDR3 is TGTGCCAGCAGGTCGGGACTAGGGGTGGTCGAGCAGTACTTC. Its protein product is CASRSGLGVVEQYF.

The chain employs TRBV7-3 and TRBJ2-1; 7 bases map to TRBD1. The CDR3 is 14 residues long. V shed 1 base, J shed 5 bases, and the junction held 2 bases outside the gene matches. CDR1 and CDR2 from the germline V gene are SGHTA and FQGTGA. CDR3 loop: CASSLRGGHNEQFF. Written as DNA, the CDR3 is TGTGCCAGCAGCTTAAGAGGGGGCCACAATGAGCAGTTCTTC.

V is TRBV11-2 and J is TRBJ2-7; D may be TRBD2 (6 bases). There are 18 residues in the CDR3. Germline-derived CDR1 and CDR2 are SGHAT and FQNNGV. Trimming took off 2 bases at V and 2 bases at J, with 22 bases between the two ends. The CDR3 spells CASSLPNFEIREPYEQYF. CDR3 nucleotide sequence: TGTGCCAGCAGCTTACCTAACTTCGAAATCCGGGAGCCCTACGAGCAGTACTTC.

J is TRBJ1-1 and V is TRBV5-1, with 7 bases identical to TRBD1. CDR3 length equals 15 residues. Germline V gene lookup returns CDR1 SGHRS and CDR2 YFSETQ. J was trimmed by 5 bases and V by 3 bases; bases with no gene match: 10. CDR3 bases: TGCGCCAGCAGCTACCACCGGGACAGAACTACTGAAGCTTTCTTT. It specifies CASSYHRDRTTEAFF.

The chain couples TRBV4-1 to TRBJ1-2; D is unresolved. V lost 7 bases to trimming and J lost 3 bases, with 18 bases between them. Germline assignment: CDR1 MGHRA and CDR2 YSYEKL. CDR3 length equals 15 residues. The CDR3 reads CASTYHFGGDYGYTF. The CDR3 bases are TGCGCCAGCACCTACCACTTTGGAGGCGACTATGGCTACACCTTC.

As regards this clone: One end of the junction is discordant with germline, which a read error may explain. The rearrangement joins TRBV18 to TRBJ2-7; 11 positions agree with TRBD2. This CDR3 comprises 18 residues. Germline assignment: CDR1 KGHSH and CDR2 LQKENI. The CDR3 loop reads CASSPLTSGRVASSEQYF. In DNA, the CDR3 is TGTGCCAGCTCACCGCTTACTAGCGGGAGAGTCGCATCCTCCGAGCAGTACTTC.

V and J are TRBV19 and TRBJ1-5, with D tentatively TRBD1 (5 bases). The CDR3 covers 15 residues. CDR1 is LNHDA and CDR2 is SQIVND in the germline V gene (reference sequence). Trimming cost V 2 bases and J 6 bases, with 14 bases left between them. CDR3 loop: CASSIQPGPGQPQHF. Written as DNA, the CDR3 is TGTGCCAGTAGTATACAGCCAGGGCCGGGTCAGCCCCAGCATTTT.